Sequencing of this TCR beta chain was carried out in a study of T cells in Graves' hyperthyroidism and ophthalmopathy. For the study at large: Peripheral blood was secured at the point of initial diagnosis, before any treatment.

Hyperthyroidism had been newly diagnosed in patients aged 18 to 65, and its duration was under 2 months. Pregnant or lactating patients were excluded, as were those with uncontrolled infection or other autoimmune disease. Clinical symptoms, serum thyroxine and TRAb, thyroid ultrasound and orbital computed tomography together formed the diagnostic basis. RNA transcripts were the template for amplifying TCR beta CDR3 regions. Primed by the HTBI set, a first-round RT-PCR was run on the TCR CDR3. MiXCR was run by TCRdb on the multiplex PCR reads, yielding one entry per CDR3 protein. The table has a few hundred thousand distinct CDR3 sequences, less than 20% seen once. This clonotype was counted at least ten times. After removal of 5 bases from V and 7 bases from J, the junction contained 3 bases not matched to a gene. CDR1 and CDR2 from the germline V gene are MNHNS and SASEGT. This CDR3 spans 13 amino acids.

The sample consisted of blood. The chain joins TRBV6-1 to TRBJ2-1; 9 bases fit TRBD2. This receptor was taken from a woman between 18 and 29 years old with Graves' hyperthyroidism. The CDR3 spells CASSSSGRNEQFF. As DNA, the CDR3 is TGTGCCAGCAGTTCGAGCGGGAGGAATGAGCAGTTCTTC.